This T cell receptor (beta chain) stems from a study of blood T cell repertoires in COVID-19. Original handling: Estimated nucleated cell counts came from reference gene primer amplification. TCRdb's table, derived via immunoSEQ multiplex PCR, lists solely in-frame clones and lacks some. V and J calls and clone size are copied from that table; D and trimming were computed from the DNA. The repertoire holds about 190,000 clones, with around 76% as singletons. This clone was found once. The J segment lost 5 bases and the V segment lost 0 bases, leaving 7 bases of the junction unmatched. This CDR3 is built from 16 residues. Looked up from germline, CDR1 is SGHNT and CDR2 is YENEEA. Patients at the Seattle site were enrolled during active infection and followed longitudinally.

The TCR originated in a woman aged 60-75 years with COVID-19, enrolled during active disease. V is TRBV11-3 and J is TRBJ2-5, with 9 positions matching TRBD1. Sequenced: peripheral blood. This CDR3 is CASSLDRGQGLETQYF. In DNA form, the CDR3 reads TGTGCCAGCAGCTTAGACCGGGGACAGGGCTTGGAGACCCAGTACTTC. Full variable domain (remainder filled in from reference TRBV11-3 and TRBJ2-5): EAGVVQSPRYKIIEKKQPVAFWCNPISGHNTLYWYLQNLGQGPELLIRYENEEAVDDSQLPKDRFSAERLKGVDSTLKIQPAELGDSAVYLCASSLDRGQGLETQYFGPGTRLLVL.